This is a list of T cell receptor beta chains from one sample in a study of T cells in localized non-small cell lung cancer. The table came from immunoSEQ multiplex PCR; TCRdb's copy has only in-frame clones and leaves some out. This table has 65,000 or so clones, 80% to 90% appearing once. This specimen was PBMCs, taken before any cancer treatment. The source is a man between 40 and 70 years old with stage II lung adenocarcinoma. The CDR3 runs from the conserved cysteine through the conserved F or W. A D gene is named only where the DNA matches it firmly. The listing skips clone size in some rows; elsewhere it reads once, few, many or a size class.

j_gene	d_gene	abundance	v_gene	CDR3aa	CDR3nt
TRBJ1-5	NA	NA	TRBV19	CASSTRGALYSNQPQHF	TGTGCCAGTAGTACGAGGGGGGCACTTTATAGCAATCAGCCCCAGCATTTT
TRBJ2-1	TRBD2	NA	TRBV5-1	CASSSGLAGGQTYNEQFF	TGCGCCAGCAGCTCGGGACTAGCGGGAGGTCAGACCTACAATGAGCAGTTCTTC
TRBJ1-1	NA	NA	TRBV29-1	CSARGGLSNTEAFF	TGCAGCGCGCGAGGGGGGCTTTCCAACACTGAAGCTTTCTTT
TRBJ1-5	TRBD1	NA	TRBV10-2	CASRDRLDQPQHF	TGCGCCAGCAGGGACAGGTTGGATCAGCCCCAGCATTTT
TRBJ2-2	TRBD2	NA	TRBV19	CASSTGLAGPGDGELFF	TGTGCCAGTAGTACGGGACTAGCGGGACCGGGTGACGGGGAGCTGTTTTTT
TRBJ2-5	TRBD2	NA	TRBV15	CATSGPLAGGRETQYF	TGTGCCACCAGCGGTCCCCTAGCGGGAGGAAGAGAGACCCAGTACTTC
TRBJ1-1	TRBD1	NA	TRBV4-1	CASSPGTVRDTEAFF	TGCGCCAGCAGCCCGGGGACAGTTCGGGACACTGAAGCTTTCTTT
TRBJ2-5	NA	NA	TRBV2	CASRGDLETQYF	TGTGCCAGCAGAGGGGATTTGGAGACCCAGTACTTC
TRBJ1-4	NA	NA	TRBV5-1	CASGLSPGSLNEKLFF	TGCGCCAGCGGGTTATCACCCGGGTCGCTGAATGAAAAACTGTTTTTT
TRBJ2-6	NA	NA	TRBV19	CASSWVSGANVLTF	TGTGCCAGTAGTTGGGTTTCTGGGGCCAACGTCCTGACTTTC
TRBJ2-5	NA	NA	TRBV29-1	CSVKFFNSQGLRIQETQYF	TGCAGCGTTAAATTTTTCAATAGTCAGGGGTTGAGGATCCAAGAGACCCAGTACTTC
TRBJ2-7	TRBD2	large	TRBV5-6	CASSPGTSRNEQYF	TGTGCCAGCAGTCCCGGGACTAGCAGAAACGAGCAGTACTTC
TRBJ2-3	TRBD2	few	TRBV29-1	CSVEEGGSGTDTQYF	TGCAGCGTTGAAGAGGGAGGGAGCGGCACAGATACGCAGTATTTT
TRBJ2-7	NA	once	TRBV30	CAWRGKGSESYEQYF	TGTGCCTGGAGAGGGAAAGGGTCGGAGTCCTACGAGCAGTACTTC
TRBJ1-5	NA	NA	TRBV15	CATSSQTYSNQPQHF	TGTGCCACCAGCAGTCAGACATATAGCAATCAGCCCCAGCATTTT
TRBJ1-1	NA	few	TRBV6-1	CASSFNSRNTEAFF	TGTGCCAGCAGTTTCAACAGCAGGAACACTGAAGCTTTCTTT
TRBJ2-1	TRBD2	NA	TRBV6-6	CASSSGLAGDEQFF	TGTGCCAGCAGTTCGGGACTAGCGGGAGATGAGCAGTTCTTC
TRBJ2-1	NA	NA	TRBV13	CASSLDSEQFF	TGTGCCAGCAGCCTCGACAGTGAGCAGTTCTTC
TRBJ2-1	NA	NA	TRBV12-5	CASGFRENEQFF	TGTGCTAGTGGTTTTAGAGAAAATGAGCAGTTCTTC
TRBJ2-1	TRBD2	NA	TRBV27	CASSSTGTSVLF	TGTGCCAGCAGTTCCACCGGGACTAGCGTCCTCTTC
TRBJ1-4	NA	NA	TRBV15	CATSSDLQGGEKLFF	TGTGCCACCAGCAGCGACCTACAGGGAGGCGAAAAACTGTTTTTT
TRBJ1-1	NA	NA	TRBV18	CASSPNRDEAFF	TGTGCCAGCTCACCAAACAGGGATGAAGCTTTCTTT
TRBJ1-1	NA	NA	TRBV9	CASSVASGQNTEAFF	TGTGCCAGCAGCGTAGCTTCGGGACAAAACACTGAAGCTTTCTTT
TRBJ1-2	NA	NA	TRBV10-3	CAISDGSYGYTF	TGTGCCATCAGTGACGGATCCTATGGCTACACCTTC
TRBJ2-3	TRBD2	NA	TRBV10-1	CASSESREGGQYF	TGCGCCAGCAGTGAGTCGAGGGAGGGTGGGCAGTATTTT
TRBJ2-1	NA	medium-sized	TRBV29-1	CSVRGRSYSYNEQFF	TGCAGCGTCAGGGGGAGGAGCTACTCCTACAATGAGCAGTTCTTC
TRBJ1-1	TRBD1	NA	TRBV2	CARMTGEGTEAFF	TGTGCCAGGATGACAGGGGAGGGGACTGAAGCTTTCTTT
TRBJ2-2	NA	NA	TRBV19	CASSVLHTGELFF	TGTGCCAGTAGTGTACTCCACACCGGGGAGCTGTTTTTT
TRBJ1-5	TRBD1	NA	TRBV10-3	CAISSSNFYRQGRGNQPQHF	TGTGCCATCAGTTCTTCAAACTTCTACAGACAGGGCAGGGGCAATCAGCCCCAGCATTTT
TRBJ1-2	TRBD1	NA	TRBV18	CASSPDRGQDYGYTF	TGTGCCAGCTCACCTGACAGGGGGCAGGACTATGGCTACACCTTC
TRBJ2-5	NA	NA	TRBV5-1	CASGGSRRGETQYF	TGCGCCAGCGGCGGGTCCCGGAGGGGAGAGACCCAGTACTTC
TRBJ1-2	TRBD1	few	TRBV13	CASSSGGADPYGYTF	TGTGCCAGCAGCTCAGGGGGGGCCGACCCTTATGGCTACACCTTC
TRBJ2-3	NA	NA	TRBV7-9	CASRHLIHSTDTQYF	TGTGCCAGCAGACATCTTATTCACAGCACAGATACGCAGTATTTT
TRBJ1-2	NA	NA	TRBV4-1	CASSQGERGDGYTF	TGCGCCAGCAGCCAAGGGGAGAGAGGGGACGGCTACACCTTC
TRBJ2-2	NA	few	TRBV19	CASIGGGTDTGELFF	TGTGCCAGTATTGGAGGGGGGACGGACACCGGGGAGCTGTTTTTT
TRBJ1-4	NA	NA	TRBV5-4	CASSLGRMDEKLFF	TGTGCCAGCAGTTTAGGGCGGATGGATGAAAAACTGTTTTTT
TRBJ2-2	TRBD1	NA	TRBV5-1	CASRLQQGIANTGELFF	TGCGCCAGCAGACTCCAACAGGGGATCGCGAACACCGGGGAGCTGTTTTTT
TRBJ1-4	TRBD1	NA	TRBV6-1	CASSAKGTGSAEKLFF	TGTGCCAGCAGTGCCAAGGGGACAGGGTCTGCTGAAAAACTGTTTTTT
TRBJ1-3	NA	NA	TRBV5-6	CASSSRGISGNTIYF	TGTGCCAGCAGCTCCCGGGGGATCTCTGGAAACACCATATATTTT
TRBJ2-1	TRBD2	NA	TRBV5-1	CASSLGGDNEQFF	TGCGCCAGCAGCCTCGGGGGGGACAATGAGCAGTTCTTC